The clone carrying this T cell receptor (beta chain) was recorded once. The data stem from a study of blood T cell dynamics during melanoma immunotherapy. Study-wide background: Metastatic melanoma patients received first-line pembrolizumab or nivolumab plus ipilimumab.

Specified time point: week 3, after first cycle of checkpoint inhibitor. Patients with prior systemic cancer treatment, concomitant immunosuppressants, or other active malignancies were excluded. Only in-frame clones appear in the TCRdb table, and some are missing; sequencing was by immunoSEQ multiplex PCR. The top ten hold roughly 0.22% of the sample, which has 15,000 to 20,000 clones, 94% seen once. Specimen: effector memory CD8+ T cells from blood, collected from a patient treated with checkpoint blockade. The clonotype was recovered from a human donor with melanoma.

The CDR3: CASSRTDGAYEQYF. The CDR3 region has the DNA TGCGCCAGCAGCCGGACAGATGGGGCCTACGAGCAGTACTTC. This sequence joins TRBV5-1 and TRBJ2-7, with a possible D match to TRBD1 (6 bases). Germline V gives CDR1 SGHRS, CDR2 YFSETQ. V shed 4 bases and J shed 2 bases, with 13 bases lying between them. The CDR3 consists of 14 residues.